This is a list of T cell receptor beta chains from one sample in a study of cytomegalovirus exposure and HLA in healthy donors. This table comes from immunoSEQ multiplex PCR, and its TCRdb copy is limited to in-frame clones, with some not included. The table shows around 49,000 clones, with roughly 80% occurring only once. Material for sequencing was PBMCs. These receptors came from a man aged 25 to 40 in good health and CMV-seropositive. The CDR3 runs from the conserved cysteine through the conserved F or W. A D gene is named only where the DNA matches it firmly. Expanded clones are given a class, and other clones once, few, many or no size at all.

TRBJ1-1,few,12,TRBV2,TRBD1,CATRRGPTEAFF,TGTGCCACCCGCAGGGGGCCGACTGAAGCTTTCTTT
TRBJ1-4,NA,14,TRBV27,NA,CASSPRTGGEKLFF,TGTGCCAGCAGTCCTAGGACCGGAGGGGAAAAACTGTTTTTT
TRBJ1-1,NA,14,TRBV7-9,TRBD1,CASSLERDRGVAFF,TGTGCCAGCAGCTTAGAAAGGGACAGGGGAGTAGCTTTCTTT
TRBJ1-1,NA,16,TRBV7-9,NA,CASSSWEGPMNTEAFF,TGTGCCAGCAGCTCGTGGGAGGGGCCCATGAACACTGAAGCTTTCTTT
TRBJ1-2,few,14,TRBV25-1,TRBD1,CASSGDRPPYGYTF,TGTGCCAGCAGTGGGGACAGACCCCCCTATGGCTACACCTTC
TRBJ1-1,few,13,TRBV6-4,NA,CASSDTGESEAFF,TGTGCCAGCAGTGACACGGGGGAGTCTGAAGCTTTCTTT
TRBJ2-3,NA,19,TRBV5-1,TRBD2,CASSRITSGGYPSTDTQYF,TGCGCCAGCAGCCGGATTACTAGCGGGGGGTACCCTAGCACAGATACGCAGTATTTT
TRBJ1-2,NA,14,TRBV6-5,NA,CASSTGGTVYGYTF,TGTGCCAGCAGCACGGGGGGTACCGTTTATGGCTACACCTTC
TRBJ1-2,NA,17,TRBV19,NA,CAVQRGLPSLEGYGYTF,TGTGCCGTTCAGCGGGGACTCCCATCCCTTGAGGGGTATGGCTACACCTTC
TRBJ1-6,NA,14,TRBV5-1,TRBD1,CASSPSGDRAPLHF,TGCGCCAGCAGCCCTAGTGGGGACAGAGCACCCCTCCACTTT
TRBJ2-7,NA,14,TRBV25-1,NA,CASSEFGFLYEQYF,TGTGCCAGCAGTGAATTTGGCTTCCTCTACGAGCAGTACTTC
TRBJ1-2,NA,12,TRBV5-4,NA,CASSSGLRGYTF,TGTGCCAGCAGCTCTGGACTCCGAGGCTACACCTTC
TRBJ1-2,NA,15,TRBV27,NA,CASSLRGAGNYGYTF,TGTGCCAGCAGTTTGCGTGGGGCGGGGAACTATGGCTACACCTTC
TRBJ1-4,NA,13,TRBV18,TRBD1,CASSPNRGDKLFF,TGTGCCAGCTCACCAAACAGGGGAGACAAACTGTTTTTT
TRBJ2-1,NA,16,TRBV5-1,TRBD1,CASSLAEGAVGNEQFF,TGCGCCAGCAGCTTGGCCGAGGGGGCGGTTGGGAATGAGCAGTTCTTC
TRBJ1-1,NA,15,TRBV2,NA,CASSGLDRRGTEAFF,TGTGCCAGCAGTGGATTGGACCGACGGGGAACTGAAGCTTTCTTT
TRBJ2-1,NA,16,TRBV6-4,TRBD2,CASSEQITSGLGEQFF,TGTGCCAGCAGTGAGCAAATTACTAGCGGGTTGGGTGAGCAGTTCTTC
TRBJ1-2,NA,12,TRBV29-1,NA,CSVEDSRGGYTF,TGCAGCGTTGAAGATTCGCGAGGTGGCTACACCTTC
TRBJ2-1,NA,15,TRBV5-1,NA,CASSLEPGSYNEQFF,TGCGCCAGCAGCTTGGAACCAGGCTCCTACAATGAGCAGTTCTTC
TRBJ2-5,once,15,TRBV2,TRBD2,CASNIYSGGQETQYF,TGTGCCAGCAATATATATAGCGGGGGCCAAGAGACCCAGTACTTC
TRBJ2-5,NA,14,TRBV9,NA,CASSVSGYQETQYF,TGTGCCAGCAGCGTCTCAGGGTACCAAGAGACCCAGTACTTC
TRBJ2-5,NA,15,TRBV27,TRBD1,CASSRRKGAQETQYF,TGTGCCAGCAGCCGACGTAAGGGGGCCCAAGAGACCCAGTACTTC
TRBJ2-5,NA,13,TRBV7-3,NA,CASRGTGQETQYF,TGTGCCAGCCGAGGAACTGGCCAAGAGACCCAGTACTTC
TRBJ1-1,NA,11,TRBV2,NA,CATQGRTEAFF,TGTGCCACCCAGGGAAGGACTGAAGCTTTCTTT
TRBJ2-3,NA,14,TRBV2,TRBD2,CASKLAGVTDTQYF,TGTGCCAGCAAACTAGCGGGGGTCACAGATACGCAGTATTTT
TRBJ2-4,once,17,TRBV9,NA,CASSASGDVRFKNIQYF,TGTGCCAGCAGCGCATCGGGGGACGTTCGATTTAAAAACATTCAGTACTTC
TRBJ2-2,few,12,TRBV30,TRBD2,CAWTSGGWELFF,TGTGCCTGGACCAGCGGGGGCTGGGAGCTGTTTTTT
TRBJ1-2,NA,15,TRBV5-8,NA,CASSPGGGVSYGYTF,TGTGCCAGCAGCCCCGGGGGTGGTGTTAGCTATGGCTACACCTTC
TRBJ1-2,NA,13,TRBV5-1,TRBD1,CASSFGTDEGYTF,TGCGCCAGCAGCTTCGGGACAGACGAAGGCTACACCTTC
TRBJ1-6,NA,13,TRBV6-1,NA,CASLTGNNSPLHF,TGTGCCAGCCTAACAGGGAATAATTCGCCCCTCCACTTT
TRBJ1-2,NA,14,TRBV14,NA,CASSQAGGFIGYTF,TGTGCCAGCAGCCAAGCCGGAGGGTTTATTGGCTACACCTTC
TRBJ1-3,NA,13,TRBV5-4,TRBD1,CASSWTGRNTIYF,TGTGCCAGCAGCTGGACAGGGCGAAACACCATATATTTT
TRBJ2-3,NA,14,TRBV6-5,TRBD1,CASTLQGAADTQYF,TGTGCCAGCACACTACAGGGGGCGGCAGATACGCAGTATTTT
TRBJ2-7,NA,15,TRBV7-9,NA,CASSPPSASSYEQYF,TGTGCCAGCAGCCCGCCTAGCGCTAGCTCCTACGAGCAGTACTTC
TRBJ1-4,NA,16,TRBV9,NA,CASPFGGAGRDEKLFF,TGTGCCAGCCCCTTTGGGGGGGCAGGGAGAGATGAAAAACTGTTTTTT
TRBJ2-5,NA,12,TRBV2,NA,CASWRGAETQYF,TGTGCCAGCTGGAGGGGCGCAGAGACCCAGTACTTC
TRBJ2-7,once,14,TRBV6-6,NA,CASSLGHSSYEQYF,TGTGCCAGCAGTCTGGGTCACAGCTCCTACGAGCAGTACTTC
TRBJ1-6,NA,15,TRBV27,NA,CASGGIGSYNSPLHF,TGTGCCAGCGGGGGGATCGGCTCCTATAATTCACCCCTCCACTTT
TRBJ2-7,NA,15,TRBV5-5,NA,CASSLFRAFSYEQYF,TGTGCCAGCAGCTTATTCAGGGCATTTTCGTACGAGCAGTACTTC
TRBJ1-1,NA,19,TRBV9,TRBD1,CASSPRMGQAGETNTEAFF,TGTGCCAGCAGCCCGCGGATGGGACAGGCCGGGGAGACGAACACTGAAGCTTTCTTT
TRBJ1-5,few,15,TRBV6-5,NA,CASSWGGAGGGPQHF,TGTGCCAGCAGTTGGGGAGGGGCCGGGGGGGGACCCCAGCATTTT
TRBJ1-4,NA,17,TRBV2,TRBD1,CASSDRTLQGVNEKLFF,TGTGCCAGCAGTGATCGAACCCTACAGGGGGTTAATGAAAAACTGTTTTTT